The following is a T cell receptor beta chain sequence with its context. Its antigen remains unidentified. No per-base quality is available; no much larger clone lies one base away. For TCR beta library preparation, roughly 2 micrograms of genomic DNA were extracted from the cryopreserved PBMCs. High-throughput TCR beta sequencing was performed on longitudinal blood samples from CLL patients receiving ibrutinib monotherapy. The patients took part in an open-label, single-center phase 2 trial of ibrutinib monotherapy. Cut back by 3 bases and 5 bases, the V and J ends lie 17 bases apart. In the germline V gene, CDR1 corresponds to KGHSH and CDR2 to LQKENI. Reading from cysteine to phenylalanine, the CDR3 counts 16 amino acids. Left in the record is the CDR3 DNA by itself, 48 bases read in frame from the first base. The sample belongs to a study of cytotoxic CD8 clonotypes in ibrutinib-treated CLL (dated by TCRdb to about 2021). About the full investigation: The cohort was composed of about 10 relapsed/refractory and roughly 15 treatment-naive patients; IGHV unmutated status was identified in around 17 patients. Responses were partial in about 25 patients and complete in 2; after median around 66 months follow-up, about 14 stayed in remission and approximately 12 progressed. Samples at response were collected after a median of about twelve months of treatment, with a range of about 6 to 36 months. An average of roughly 250,000 productive templates and about 100,000 productive rearrangements was obtained per sample. Longitudinal samples were obtainable from about 30% of the roughly 90 participants in the trial. Cryopreserved peripheral blood mononuclear cells were obtained before treatment, at response, and at either sustained remission or disease progression. Every remission and progressive disease sample was obtained while ibrutinib was still being received by the patients.

On a MiSeq, deep resolution sequencing aimed for a depth between 1 in 1 million and 1 in 200,000 T cells, with each clonotype covered about 9.2x on average. The immunoSEQ hsTCRB Kit was used to generate TCR beta libraries. The original methods were these. Data were analyzed with ImmunoSEQ Data Assistant and ImmunoSEQ Analyzer, with V, D and J genes assigned per IMGT definitions. Clonality was computed as one minus normalized Shannon entropy of productive rearrangement frequencies, ranging from 0 to 1. Only overrepresented clonotypes making up at least 0.05% of the repertoire of each patient were included in the public clonotype analysis. Fewer than 15 repertoires from age-matched healthy donors, obtained from immuneACCESS, served as clonality controls. Not all clones reach the TCRdb copy of this immuneACCESS table, which keeps in-frame sequences only. Checked studies attribute under half of the gap to unresolved V genes and leave the rest unexplained. The V and J calls and the clone size are those of that table, but D and trimming were determined from the DNA. This sample has over 130,000 clones in its table, and around 84% of those were observed once. 6.5% to 8% of the sample rests with the top ten.

Results and caveats for the whole study, not just this receptor: At ibrutinib response clonality went up, during sustained remission it held steady, and at progression it dropped back toward baseline. Lymph node repertoires were not examined, and the timing of sampling was not matched between patients in sustained remission and those whose disease progressed. At baseline, clonality was higher than in age-matched healthy donors and showed a strong correlation with circulating CD8+ T-cell counts. Public clonotypes were rare and either shrank or stayed stable during treatment, and the rise in clonality at ibrutinib response reflected expansion of private clonotypes.

Sequenced here: PBMCs, sampled after 36 months of ibrutinib treatment. The TCR sequence derives from a human donor with chronic lymphocytic leukemia. The V gene is TRBV18 and the J gene is TRBJ2-1, with a weak D call of TRBD1 (5 bases match). CDR3 protein: CASSPFDSASNNEQFF. The sequenced DNA is TGTGCCAGCTCACCTTTCGACAGTGCCTCGAACAATGAGCAGTTCTTC.